This T cell receptor (beta chain) was identified in a study of T cell changes during pregnancy in multiple sclerosis (dated by TCRdb to about 2019). Notes on the research overall: The study examined how the T cell repertoire changed over the course of pregnancy in women with multiple sclerosis.

The library was prepared using the immunoSEQ multiplex PCR assay. TCRdb's version of the immuneACCESS table is confined to in-frame rearrangements and falls short of the full clone set. An unresolved V gene accounts for under half of the shortfall where checked; the remainder is of unknown origin. This sample gives about 83,000 clones in total; more than 90% of them show up just once. The biggest ten clones account for more than 1% of the sample. With respect to this clone: There is no known antigen for this receptor. No per-base quality is available; no much larger clone lies one base away.

Here the sequenced sample was peripheral blood, taken in the second trimester of pregnancy. The sequence came from a female donor with multiple sclerosis, enrolled in a pregnancy study.

Here the CDR3 is given as CASSLAGIEQYF. The DNA sequence reads TGTGCCAGCAGCTTGGCGGGGATCGAGCAGTACTTC. Here the chain combines TRBV5-5 and TRBJ2-7; the D gene is perhaps TRBD2, on 5 matching bases. The germline V gene (reference sequence) provides CDR1 SGHKS and CDR2 YYEKEE. The V and J ends are trimmed by 0 bases and 6 bases, leaving 7 bases between them. The CDR3 spans 12 residues, from the cysteine through the phenylalanine. Only CDR3 DNA is held: 36 bases, read in frame from base 1. Full variable domain (CDR3 extended with the reference TRBV5-5 and TRBJ2-7 proteins): DAGVTQSPTHLIKTRGQQVTLRCSPISGHKSVSWYQQVLGQGPQFIFQYYEKEERGRGNFPDRFSARQFPNYSSELNVNALLLGDSALYLCASSLAGIEQYFGPGTRLTVT.